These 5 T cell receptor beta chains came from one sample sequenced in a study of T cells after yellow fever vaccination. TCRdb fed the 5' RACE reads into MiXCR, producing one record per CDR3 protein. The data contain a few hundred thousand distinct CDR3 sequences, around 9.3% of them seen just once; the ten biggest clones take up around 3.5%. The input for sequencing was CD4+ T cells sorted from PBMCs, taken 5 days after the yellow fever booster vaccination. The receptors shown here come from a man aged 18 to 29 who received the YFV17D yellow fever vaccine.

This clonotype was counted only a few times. The CDR3 DNA reads as TGTGCCAGCACCTTCGGGACAGCTAACTATGGCTACACCTTC. As protein: CASTFGTANYGYTF. This chain connects TRBV7-2 to TRBJ1-2; 7 nucleotides align to TRBD1. Germline V gene data show CDR1 as SGHTA and CDR2 as FQGNSA. The CDR3 contains 14 residues. J gave up 0 bases and V 7 bases, and 5 bases lay outside the gene matches.

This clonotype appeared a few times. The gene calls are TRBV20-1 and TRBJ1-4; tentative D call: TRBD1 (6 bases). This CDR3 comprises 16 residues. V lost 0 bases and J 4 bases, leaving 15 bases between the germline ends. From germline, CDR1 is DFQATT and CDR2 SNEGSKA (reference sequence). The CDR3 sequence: CSARDLLGQLNEKLFF. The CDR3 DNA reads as TGCAGTGCTAGAGATCTATTGGGACAACTTAATGAAAAACTGTTTTTT.

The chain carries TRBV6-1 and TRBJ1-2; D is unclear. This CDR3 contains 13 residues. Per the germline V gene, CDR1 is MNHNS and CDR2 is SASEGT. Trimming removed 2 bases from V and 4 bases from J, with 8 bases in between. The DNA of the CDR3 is TGTGCCAGCAGTGAACGAGCGATCTATGGCTACACCTTC. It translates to CASSERAIYGYTF.

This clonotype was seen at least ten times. CDR3: CASSYSYRNEKLFF. Written as DNA, the CDR3 is TGTGCCAGCAGTTACTCGTATAGGAATGAAAAACTGTTTTTT. V and J are TRBV6-5 and TRBJ1-4; D not resolved. The CDR3 is made up of 14 amino acids. The ends were cut back, 0 bases at V and 5 bases at J, with 7 bases in the middle. Germline lookup yields CDR1 MNHEY and CDR2 SVGAGI.

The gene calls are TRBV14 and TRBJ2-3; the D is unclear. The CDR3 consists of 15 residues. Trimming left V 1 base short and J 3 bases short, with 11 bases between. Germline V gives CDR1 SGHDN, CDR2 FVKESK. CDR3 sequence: CASSQVRMGTDTQYF. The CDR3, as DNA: TGTGCCAGCAGCCAAGTTCGGATGGGGACAGATACGCAGTATTTT.